Shown below are 21 T cell receptor beta chains from a single sample sequenced in a study of blood T cell repertoires in COVID-19 (dated by TCRdb to 2018 to 2020). The library was built by means of the immunoSEQ multiplex PCR assay. Imported from immuneACCESS, the table was reduced by TCRdb to in-frame sequences with V and J called. These copies leave out some clones; in studies compared against another copy, an unresolved V gene accounts for under half, and the cause of the remainder is not known. Within this sample are more than 75,000 clones, with roughly 80% of them counted one time only. About an eighth of the sample is taken by the ten largest. Sequencing input: peripheral blood. The receptors originated from a human donor in a cohort sampled during active COVID-19.

The V call is TRBV30, the J call TRBJ1-4; weak D call: TRBD1 (6 bases). Per germline, CDR1 GTSNPN and CDR2 SVGIG (reference sequence). The CDR3 contains 13 residues. V dropped 1 base and J dropped 12 bases, with 15 bases sitting between them. This CDR3 is CAWSETKQGELFF. The CDR3 nucleotides are TGTGCCTGGAGTGAAACCAAACAGGGAGAACTGTTTTTT.

This chain's CDR3 is CASSTDFLSYNEQFF. The CDR3 nucleotides are TGTGCCAGCAGCACCGACTTCCTCTCCTACAATGAGCAGTTCTTC. The gene calls are TRBV7-9 and TRBJ2-1; D unclear. Deletions cut 5 bases from V and 0 bases from J, with 11 bases between. Per germline, CDR1 SEHNR and CDR2 FQNEAQ (reference sequence). This CDR3 is built from 15 residues.

The rearrangement joins TRBV10-3 to TRBJ1-5; no clear D gene. The CDR3 loop spans 14 amino acids. V was shortened by 8 bases and J by 0 bases, with 11 bases between the two germline ends. The V gene's germline CDR1 is ENHRY and CDR2 SYGVKD. CDR3 nucleotide sequence: TGTGCCATCTCATCAACAGCTAGCAATCAGCCCCAGCATTTT. Its protein product is CAISSTASNQPQHF.

The J gene is TRBJ1-3, the V gene TRBV5-1; D possibly corresponds to TRBD1 (6 bases). V was pared by 3 bases and J by 0 bases, with 13 bases between. Germline assignment: CDR1 SGHRS and CDR2 YFSETQ. The CDR3 has 16 amino acids. DNA for the CDR3: TGCGCCAGCAGCTCCAGGGGACCGAGCTCTGGAAACACCATATATTTT. Translated, it gives CASSSRGPSSGNTIYF.

CDR3 sequence: CASSFYPGTGNSETQYF. DNA of the CDR3: TGCGCCAGCAGCTTCTATCCTGGGACAGGGAACTCAGAGACCCAGTACTTC. The V and J genes are TRBV5-1 and TRBJ2-5; 9 nucleotides agree with TRBD1. This CDR3 is built from 17 residues. Germline V gives CDR1 SGHRS, CDR2 YFSETQ. The J segment lost 4 bases and the V segment lost 2 bases, leaving 12 bases of the junction unmatched.

CDR3 sequence reads: CASSPLDILEAFF. The CDR3 DNA reads as TGTGCCAGCTCACCATTGGACATCCTGGAAGCTTTCTTT. The rearrangement links TRBV18 to TRBJ1-1; tentatively, D is TRBD1 (5 bases). The CDR3 is 13 residues long. Trimming took 2 bases from V and 8 from J, leaving 12 bases between them. The germline CDR1 and CDR2 sequences are KGHSH and LQKENI.

The table lists this clone with a count of one. The V call is TRBV5-1, the J call TRBJ1-2; D gene unclear. CDR3 length: 13 residues. From germline, CDR1 is SGHRS and CDR2 YFSETQ. The V end lost 2 bases, the J end lost 4 bases, and 9 bases lay between the germline ends. CDR3 coding DNA: TGCGCCAGCAGCTTCGAAGAGGGCTATGGCTACACCTTC. Protein: CASSFEEGYGYTF.

The chain has TRBV9 and TRBJ2-6; unclear D gene. The CDR3 runs to 15 residues. Germline values: CDR1 SGDLS, CDR2 YYNGEE. Trimming cost V 2 bases and J 0 bases, with 6 bases left between them. The CDR3 reads CASSVSFSGANVLTF. CDR3 DNA sequence: TGTGCCAGCAGCGTTAGTTTCTCTGGGGCCAACGTCCTGACTTTC. The whole variable domain, remainder taken from reference TRBV9 and TRBJ2-6, is DSGVTQTPKHLITATGQRVTLRCSPRSGDLSVYWYQQSLDQGLQFLIQYYNGEERAKGNILERFSAQQFPDLHSELNLSSLELGDSALYFCASSVSFSGANVLTFGAGSRLTVL.

The chain uses TRBV2 and TRBJ2-5; the D is unclear. There are 13 residues in the CDR3. Trimming shortened V by 4 bases and J by 2 bases, and 8 bases separated the two germline ends. CDR1 is SNHLY, CDR2 FYNNEI, per germline. The chain's CDR3 is CASSAAEQETQYF. CDR3 coding DNA: TGTGCCAGCAGTGCGGCGGAACAAGAGACCCAGTACTTC.

The chain links TRBV10-3 to TRBJ1-1; a possible D gene is TRBD1 (5 bases). The CDR3 spans 14 residues. Germline loops: CDR1 ENHRY, CDR2 SYGVKD. The germline V and J ends were trimmed by 6 bases and 2 bases, with 13 bases remaining between them. The CDR3 protein is CAIRTGTINTEAFF. The DNA of the CDR3 is TGTGCCATCAGGACCGGGACTATCAACACTGAAGCTTTCTTT.

Worth noting for this clone: In the same sample, other DNA sequences code for this CDR3. The genes are TRBV7-9 and TRBJ2-7; TRBD2 matches at 10 bases. J was trimmed by 0 bases and V by 5 bases; bases with no gene match: 13. Germline CDR1 reads SEHNR; CDR2 reads FQNEAQ (reference sequence). This CDR3 is built from 18 residues. In DNA form, the CDR3 reads TGTGCCAGCAGCCCCCGGGCTAGCGGGGGACAGAGCTCCTACGAGCAGTACTTC. It is translated as CASSPRASGGQSSYEQYF.

The V and J genes are TRBV30 and TRBJ1-6; D possibly corresponds to TRBD1 (5 bases). Germline V gives CDR1 GTSNPN, CDR2 SVGIG (reference sequence). The CDR3 runs 16 residues. Trimming stripped 1 base from V and 5 bases from J, with 15 bases between. In DNA, the CDR3 is TGTGCCTGGAGTGGCCCTGGACCGACAGATAATTCACCCCTCCACTTT. Its protein is CAWSGPGPTDNSPLHF. The full variable domain, rest sourced from reference TRBV30 and TRBJ1-6, is SQTIHQWPATLVQPVGSPLSLECTVEGTSNPNLYWYRQAAGRGLQLLFYSVGIGQISSEVPQNLSASRPQDRQFILSSKKLLLSDSGFYLCAWSGPGPTDNSPLHFGNGTRLTVT.

This clone came up once. The V call is TRBV5-4, the J call TRBJ2-3; 10 bases map to TRBD1. The CDR3 runs to 16 residues. Trimming took 4 bases from V and 5 from J; bases not matched to a gene: 10. Germline CDR1 reads SGHNT; CDR2 reads YYREEE (reference sequence). The CDR3 nucleotides are TGTGCCAGCAGCCCGGGGGGACAGGGGCTGGGAGATACGCAGTATTTT. This encodes CASSPGGQGLGDTQYF.

The V gene is TRBV20-1, the J gene TRBJ1-1; 8 positions agree with TRBD1. Unmatched junction bases numbered 3, after V lost 5 bases and J lost 7 bases. The CDR3 covers 11 residues. From germline, CDR1 is DFQATT and CDR2 SNEGSKA (reference sequence). CDR3 sequence: CSAQDRDEAFF. CDR3 nucleotides: TGCAGTGCTCAGGACAGGGATGAAGCTTTCTTT.

V is TRBV27 and J is TRBJ1-1; D is perhaps TRBD1 (5 bases). CDR3 length: 12 residues. V was pared by 2 bases and J by 7 bases, with 8 bases between. The V gene's germline CDR1 is MNHEY and CDR2 SMNVEV (reference sequence). CDR3 coding DNA: TGTGCCAGCAGTTTACCCGGGGGTGAAGCTTTCTTT. Its translation: CASSLPGGEAFF.

The J gene is TRBJ2-3, the V gene TRBV4-2; 8 bases align to TRBD2. This CDR3 is built from 16 residues. V lost 0 bases and J lost 1; bases outside the gene matches: 3. Germline V lookup: CDR1 LGHNA, CDR2 YNFKEQ. Here the CDR3 DNA reads TGTGCCAGCAGCCAAGAGTTGCGGGGGGGCACAGATACGCAGTATTTT. Amino acid sequence: CASSQELRGGTDTQYF.

V is TRBV12-3 or TRBV12-4 and J is TRBJ1-6; D is unclear. The CDR3 sequence is 12 residues long. V was trimmed by 3 bases and J by 6 bases, leaving 3 bases between them. The CDR3 DNA sequence: TGTGCCAGCAGTTTTAGTAATTCACCCCTCCACTTT. Protein product: CASSFSNSPLHF.

This chain uses TRBV7-9 with TRBJ1-5; no firm D call. There are 15 residues in the CDR3. Germline values: CDR1 SEHNR, CDR2 FQNEAQ (reference sequence). Trimming removed 1 base from V and 6 bases from J, with 13 bases in between. Written as DNA, the CDR3 is TGTGCCAGCAGCTTAGGGAGTAATCTTGGTCAGCCCCAGCATTTT. Protein: CASSLGSNLGQPQHF.

The rearrangement uses TRBV18 and TRBJ2-1, with TRBD2 as a possible D gene (7 bases). The CDR3 contains 14 residues. Deletions cut 4 bases from V and 7 bases from J, with 14 bases between. Per germline, CDR1 KGHSH and CDR2 LQKENI. DNA for the CDR3: TGTGCCAGCTCACTACAGGGAGGGGGGAATGAGCAGTTCTTC. Protein: CASSLQGGGNEQFF.

The chain joins TRBV30 to TRBJ1-2; D call uncertain. V lost 4 bases and J lost 0, with 9 bases in between. The CDR3 is made up of 13 amino acids. Germline V gene lookup returns CDR1 GTSNPN and CDR2 SVGIG (reference sequence). CDR3 amino acids: CAWKLRANYGYTF. The CDR3 region has the DNA TGTGCCTGGAAACTGAGAGCTAACTATGGCTACACCTTC.

About this clone: Germline is not matched at one junction end, which may reflect a read error. The chain joins TRBV3-1 (or the pseudogene TRBV3-2) to TRBJ2-7, with 7 bases aligning to TRBD1. The CDR3 has 13 residues. Germline CDR1 reads LGHDT; CDR2 reads YNNKEL (reference sequence). Written as DNA, the CDR3 is TGTGCCAGCAGCCCTAGGGGGACAGACGAGCGGTACTTC. It specifies CASSPRGTDERYF.